This TCR beta chain was documented in a study of T cells after yellow fever vaccination. Study-level information: Preparing low-cell-number fractions relied on SMART-Seq v4 Ultra Low Input.

Generation of TCR cDNA used 5'RACE template switching (which added a universal primer site and UMIs). Using its own MiXCR run on the 5' RACE reads, TCRdb lists one record per CDR3 protein. The sample has 200,000 to 250,000 distinct CDR3 sequences, roughly 3% seen once; the top ten hold 3.2%. Source: CD4+ T cells sorted from PBMCs, taken 10 days after the yellow fever booster vaccination. The sequence derives from a man younger than 30 who received the YFV17D yellow fever vaccine.

The CDR3 sequence: CSARKDRESPLHF. CDR3 DNA sequence: TGCAGTGCTAGAAAGGACAGGGAATCACCCCTCCACTTT. This chain uses TRBV20-1 with TRBJ1-6; TRBD1 aligns across 8 bases. After removal of 2 bases from V and 10 bases from J, the junction contained 4 bases not matched to a gene. Germline lookup yields CDR1 DFQATT and CDR2 SNEGSKA (reference sequence). The CDR3 is 13 residues long.